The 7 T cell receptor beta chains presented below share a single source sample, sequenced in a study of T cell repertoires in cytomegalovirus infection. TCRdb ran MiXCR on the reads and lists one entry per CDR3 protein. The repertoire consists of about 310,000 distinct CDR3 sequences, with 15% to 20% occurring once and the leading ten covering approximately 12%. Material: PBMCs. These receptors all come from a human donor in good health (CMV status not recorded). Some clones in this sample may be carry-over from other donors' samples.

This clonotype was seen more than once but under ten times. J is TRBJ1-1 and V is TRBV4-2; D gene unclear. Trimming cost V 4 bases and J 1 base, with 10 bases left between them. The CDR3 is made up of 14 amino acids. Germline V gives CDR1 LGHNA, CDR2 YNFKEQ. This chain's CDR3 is CASSRGRTNTEAFF. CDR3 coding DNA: TGTGCCAGCAGCCGCGGCAGAACGAACACTGAAGCTTTCTTT.

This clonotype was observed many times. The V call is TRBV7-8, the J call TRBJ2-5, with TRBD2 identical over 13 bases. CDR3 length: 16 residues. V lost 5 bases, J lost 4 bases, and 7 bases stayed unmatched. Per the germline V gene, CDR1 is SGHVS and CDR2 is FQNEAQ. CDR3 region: CASSRGLAGAIETQYF. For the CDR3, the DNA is TGTGCCAGCAGCCGCGGACTAGCGGGGGCTATAGAGACCCAGTACTTC.

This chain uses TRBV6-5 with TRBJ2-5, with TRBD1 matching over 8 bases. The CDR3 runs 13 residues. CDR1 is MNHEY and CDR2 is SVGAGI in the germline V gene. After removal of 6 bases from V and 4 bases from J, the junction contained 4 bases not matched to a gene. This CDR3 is CASRRTGRETQYF. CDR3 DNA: TGTGCCAGCAGACGGACAGGGAGAGAGACCCAGTACTTC.

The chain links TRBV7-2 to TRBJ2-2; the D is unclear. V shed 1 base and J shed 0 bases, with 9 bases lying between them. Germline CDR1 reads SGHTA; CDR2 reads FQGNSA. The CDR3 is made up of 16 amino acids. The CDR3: CASSLGPVTNTGELFF. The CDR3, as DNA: TGTGCCAGCAGCTTAGGTCCGGTTACGAACACCGGGGAGCTGTTTTTT.

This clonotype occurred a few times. The CDR3, as DNA: TGTGCCAGCAGCGAAACTGGACAGGGGGCGGGTGAGCAGTTCTTC. Its protein is CASSETGQGAGEQFF. The chain has TRBV27 and TRBJ2-1, with 11 bases aligning to TRBD1. CDR1 is MNHEY, CDR2 SMNVEV, per germline (reference sequence). This CDR3 region has 15 residues. J was trimmed by 9 bases and V by 6 bases; bases with no gene match: 10.

CDR3 sequence reads: CASSDRVAGRNEQYF. The CDR3 nucleotides read TGTGCCAGCAGTGATAGGGTAGCGGGGCGGAACGAGCAGTACTTC. The V and J genes are TRBV2 and TRBJ2-7; TRBD2 aligns across 8 bases. The CDR3 runs to 15 residues. CDR1 is SNHLY and CDR2 is FYNNEI in the germline V gene. V trimming: 3 bases; J trimming: 5 bases; junction bases outside the gene matches: 9.

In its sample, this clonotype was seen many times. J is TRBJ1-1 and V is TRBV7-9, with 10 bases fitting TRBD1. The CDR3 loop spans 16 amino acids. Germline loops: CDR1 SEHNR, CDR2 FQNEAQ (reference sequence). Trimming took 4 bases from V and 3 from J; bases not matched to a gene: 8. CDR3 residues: CASSSGQGSLDTEAFF. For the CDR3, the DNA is TGTGCCAGCAGCTCGGGACAGGGGAGCTTGGACACTGAAGCTTTCTTT.